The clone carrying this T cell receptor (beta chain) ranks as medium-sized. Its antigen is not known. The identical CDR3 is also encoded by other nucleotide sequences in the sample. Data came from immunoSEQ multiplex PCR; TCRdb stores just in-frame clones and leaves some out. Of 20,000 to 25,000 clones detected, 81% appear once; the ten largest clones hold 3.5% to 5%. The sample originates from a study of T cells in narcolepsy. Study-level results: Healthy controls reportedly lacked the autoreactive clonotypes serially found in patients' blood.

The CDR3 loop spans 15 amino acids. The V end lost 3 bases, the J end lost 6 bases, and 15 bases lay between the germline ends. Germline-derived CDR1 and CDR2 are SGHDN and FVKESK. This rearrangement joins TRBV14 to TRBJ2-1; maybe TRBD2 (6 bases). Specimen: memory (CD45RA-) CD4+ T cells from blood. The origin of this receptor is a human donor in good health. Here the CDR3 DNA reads TGTGCCAGCAGCCAGGCAGCGGGCGGTGGCAATGAGCAGTTCTTC. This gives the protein CASSQAAGGGNEQFF.